The following is a TCR beta chain sequence with its context. Its recognized antigen is unknown. The sample holds no much larger clone one base away, and base qualities are not on file. A FACSAria II was used to sort memory CD4+ T cells, defined as single viable CD3+CD4+CD8-CD45RO+ cells. To determine CMV serostatus, a Roche Elecsys assay was used that detects serum IgG against CMV pp150, pp28, p38 and p52. After thawing, total CD4+ T cells were enriched by positive selection with CD4 magnetic microbeads. The samples came from a separate study whose specific focus was interrogating the CD4+ T cell memory repertoire. Peripheral blood mononuclear cells were isolated and cryopreserved according to standard operating procedures, and serum was stored at -80 degrees C. The staining used CD3-PerCP (BW264/56), CD4-APC (RPA-T4), CD45RO-PE (UCHT1) and CD8-Pacific Orange (3B5) antibodies, and Sytox blue was used to exclude non-viable cells.

This entry is derived from a study of memory CD4+ T cells and cytomegalovirus serostatus (dated by TCRdb to the late 2010s). Concerning the study at large: The roughly 33 healthy Belgian adults in the cohort included 9 who were CMV seropositive and some 25 who were CMV seronegative. To replicate a published TCR-based CMV serostatus classifier, the study sequenced CD4+ memory TCRbeta repertoires from a Belgian cohort whose cytomegalovirus serostatus was known. General findings and caveats noted by the study authors: CMV serostatus prediction reached a median bootstrapped AUC of about 0.94 with the original framework and just over 0.9 with a US-trained random forest. The results were interpreted as suggesting that the CMV-associated TCR signature is largely present in the CD4+ memory repertoire. On the Belgian cohort, the classifier built on the original framework reached a median bootstrapped AUC of about 0.95, with a 95% CI of 0.76-1.00. Only CD4+CD45RO+ memory cells were sequenced, in contrast to the original study, which included naive and memory CD4+ and CD8+ populations. Among the approximately 160 previously reported CMV-associated TCRbeta sequences, roughly 68 showed up in the CD4+ memory repertoires, with each one found in between one and five individuals.

Genomic DNA was extracted from sorted cells with the Quick-DNA Microprep Kit. Amplification of TCRbeta DNA was done with the immunoSEQ hsTCRbeta kit, following the protocol from the manufacturer. TCRbeta libraries were sequenced on an Illumina MiSeq instrument. The paper's data handling went like this. Removing out-of-frame sequences left 2,204,828 distinct TCRbeta sequences, an average of roughly 67,000 per individual. Each individual was scored according to the count of 164 previously reported CMV-associated TCRbeta sequences and the total productive distinct TCRbeta count. A beta-binomial model was reimplemented in Python, and scikit-learn random forests with default parameters were trained on data from the US cohort. Classifier performance on the Belgian cohort was summarized as median AUC with percentile confidence intervals calculated over 10,000 bootstrap iterations. TCRdb mirrors the immuneACCESS table, restricted to in-frame sequences. Some clones are absent from its copies; in checked studies, under half trace to an unresolved V gene, and the reason for the others is unknown. Clone size and V and J calls were adopted from that table, with D and trimming inferred from the DNA. Counted in this sample were roughly 48,000 clones; 60% to 85% of them appeared once. In total, the top ten clones hold more than 1.1% of the sample.

CDR1 is given as SGHRS and CDR2 as YFSETQ, both from the germline V gene. The CDR3 contains 14 residues, cysteine and phenylalanine counted. Of the read, only the CDR3 DNA is kept; its 42 bases are in frame from base 1. V loses 0 bases of germline sequence and J loses 3 bases, and the interval between the two ends is 10 bases. The origin of this receptor is an adult in good health and CMV-seropositive. The sample was memory CD4+ T cells from blood. The sequence links TRBV5-1 to TRBJ2-7; matching of 5 bases hints at TRBD1 as the D gene. Here the CDR3 is given as CASSLAAGHYEQYF. At the DNA level, the sequence is TGCGCCAGCAGCTTGGCGGCAGGACACTACGAGCAGTACTTC.